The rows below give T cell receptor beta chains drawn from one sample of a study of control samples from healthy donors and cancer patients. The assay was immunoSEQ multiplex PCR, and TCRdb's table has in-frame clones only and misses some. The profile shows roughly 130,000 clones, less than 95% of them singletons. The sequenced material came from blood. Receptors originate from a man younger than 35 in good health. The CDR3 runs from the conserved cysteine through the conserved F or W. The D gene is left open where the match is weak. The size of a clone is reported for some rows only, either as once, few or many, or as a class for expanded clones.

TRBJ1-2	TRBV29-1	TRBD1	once	TGCAGCGTTGAGGACAGGGTCTATGGCTACACCTTC	CSVEDRVYGYTF
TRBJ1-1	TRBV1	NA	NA	TGCACCAGCAGCCAAGCCGACAGGGGGAACACTGAAGCTTTCTTT	CTSSQADRGNTEAFF
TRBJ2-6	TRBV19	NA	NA	TGTGCCAATTCCCCACCGGGACTGATGGTGGTTCTGGGGGCCAACGTCCTGACTTTC	CANSPPGLMVVLGANVLTF
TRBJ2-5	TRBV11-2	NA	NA	TGTGCCAGCAGCTTAGGATGGGGGGCGTCAGAGACCCAGTACTTC	CASSLGWGASETQYF
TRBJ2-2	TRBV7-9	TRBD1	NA	TGTGCCAGCAGCCCGAGACAGGGACCGAACACCGGGGAGCTGTTTTTT	CASSPRQGPNTGELFF
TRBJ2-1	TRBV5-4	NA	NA	TGTGCCAGCAGCTTGTATACGGGGAAACCGATGTCCTACAATGAGCAGTTCTTC	CASSLYTGKPMSYNEQFF
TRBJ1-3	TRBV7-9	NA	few	TGTGCCAGCAGCTTAGGTCACACCATATATTTT	CASSLGHTIYF
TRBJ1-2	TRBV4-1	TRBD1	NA	TGCGCCAGCAGCTCCGGGACAGGGGCTTTTGGCTACACCTTC	CASSSGTGAFGYTF
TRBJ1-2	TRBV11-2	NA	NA	TGTGCCAGCAGCTATACAGAATTCTATGGCTACACCTTC	CASSYTEFYGYTF
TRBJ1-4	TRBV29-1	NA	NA	TGCAGCGTTAAACGCCAGGGGTCTAAACTGTTTTTT	CSVKRQGSKLFF
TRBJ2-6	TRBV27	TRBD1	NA	TGTGCCAGCACCTCCCCTGGGCCGGGACAGGGGGCTGGTGGGGCCAACGTCCTGACTTTC	CASTSPGPGQGAGGANVLTF
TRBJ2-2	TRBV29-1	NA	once	TGCAGCGGCCGGGACAAGAACACCGGGGAGCTGTTTTTT	CSGRDKNTGELFF
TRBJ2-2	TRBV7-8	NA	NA	TGTGCCAGCAGCTTAGGGGGCGCTGCTCGGGAGCTGTTTTTT	CASSLGGAARELFF
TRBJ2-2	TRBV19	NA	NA	TGTGCCAGTAGTCGACAGGCCGCCGGGGAGCTGTTTTTT	CASSRQAAGELFF
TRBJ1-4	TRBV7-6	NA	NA	TGTGCCAGCAGCTTAGAGGGTGAAAAACTGTTTTTT	CASSLEGEKLFF
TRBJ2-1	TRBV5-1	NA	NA	TGCGCCAGCAGCCTAACAGGTCTTCGGGATGAGCAGTTCTTC	CASSLTGLRDEQFF
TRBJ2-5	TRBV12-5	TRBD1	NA	TGTGCTAGTGGTTCATCAAAACACCCACAGGGGCGAGTAGAAGAGACCCAGTACTTC	CASGSSKHPQGRVEETQYF
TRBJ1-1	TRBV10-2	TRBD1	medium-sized	TGCGCCAGCGGGCCCGGGACAGTGGATTCCGAAGCTTTCTTT	CASGPGTVDSEAFF
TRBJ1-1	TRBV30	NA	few	TGTGCCTGGAGTGTACCGTTTGACCTAGGGAACACTGAAGCTTTCTTT	CAWSVPFDLGNTEAFF
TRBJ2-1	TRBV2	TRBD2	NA	TGTGCCAGCCGGACTAGCGGGGGTCATACCTACAATGAGCAGTTCTTC	CASRTSGGHTYNEQFF
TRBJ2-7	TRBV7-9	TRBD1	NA	TGTGCCAGCAGCTCGGACAGGCCCCAAGGGGAGCAGTACTTC	CASSSDRPQGEQYF
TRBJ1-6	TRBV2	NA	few	TGTGCCAGCAGTGAGGGTACACCCCTCCACTTT	CASSEGTPLHF
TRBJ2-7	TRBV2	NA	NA	TGTGCCAGCACAGGGCGATACGAGCAGTACTTC	CASTGRYEQYF
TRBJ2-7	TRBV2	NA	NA	TGTGCCAGCAGCCCCGGGACACCATCTTACTTC	CASSPGTPSYF
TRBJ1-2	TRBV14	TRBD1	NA	TGTGCCAGCAGTAGACAGGGGGCCACTAACTATGGCTACACCTTC	CASSRQGATNYGYTF
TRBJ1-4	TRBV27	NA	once	TGTGCCAGCAGTTCGACCCCGGCAGTTTTTGCTAATGAAAAACTGTTTTTT	CASSSTPAVFANEKLFF
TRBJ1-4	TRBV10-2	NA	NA	TGCGCCAGCACTGAGACGGCAACTAATGAAAAACTGTTTTTT	CASTETATNEKLFF
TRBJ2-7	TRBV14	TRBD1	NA	TGTGCCAGCAGCCAAGGACAGGGTCCCTACGAGCAGTACTTC	CASSQGQGPYEQYF
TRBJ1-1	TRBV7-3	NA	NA	TGTGCCAGCAGCTCTCGGACTGTCCCTGAAGCTTTCTTT	CASSSRTVPEAFF
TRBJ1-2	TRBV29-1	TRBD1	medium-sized	TGCAGCGTTGTCGGAGCAGGGGGGTCGAAGGGCTACACCTTC	CSVVGAGGSKGYTF